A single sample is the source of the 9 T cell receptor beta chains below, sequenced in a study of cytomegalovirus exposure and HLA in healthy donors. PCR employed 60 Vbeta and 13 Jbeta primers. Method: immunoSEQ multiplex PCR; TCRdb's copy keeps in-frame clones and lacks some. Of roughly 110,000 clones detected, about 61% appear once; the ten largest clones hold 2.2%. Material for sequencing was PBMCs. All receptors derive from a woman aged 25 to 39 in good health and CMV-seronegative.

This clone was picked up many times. CDR3 in amino acids: CASSDGQGHTDTQYF. The CDR3 coding sequence is TGTGCCAGCAGTGACGGACAGGGCCACACAGATACGCAGTATTTT. This chain joins TRBV6-1 and TRBJ2-3; TRBD1 aligns across 8 bases. The CDR3 is 15 amino acids. Germline V gene lookup returns CDR1 MNHNS and CDR2 SASEGT. With V trimmed by 3 bases and J by 2 bases, 4 bases remained unmatched.

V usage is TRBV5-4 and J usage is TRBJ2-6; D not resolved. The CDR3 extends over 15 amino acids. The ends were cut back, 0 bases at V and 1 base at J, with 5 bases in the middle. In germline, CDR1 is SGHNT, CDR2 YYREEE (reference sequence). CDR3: CASSLGRSGANVLTF. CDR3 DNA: TGTGCCAGCAGCTTGGGTAGATCTGGGGCCAACGTCCTGACTTTC.

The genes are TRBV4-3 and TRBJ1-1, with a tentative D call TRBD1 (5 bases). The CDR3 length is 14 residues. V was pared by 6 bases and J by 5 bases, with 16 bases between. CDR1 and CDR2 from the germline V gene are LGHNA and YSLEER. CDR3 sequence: CASSPRQGITEAFF. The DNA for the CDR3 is TGCGCCAGCAGTCCCAGGCAGGGTATTACTGAAGCTTTCTTT.

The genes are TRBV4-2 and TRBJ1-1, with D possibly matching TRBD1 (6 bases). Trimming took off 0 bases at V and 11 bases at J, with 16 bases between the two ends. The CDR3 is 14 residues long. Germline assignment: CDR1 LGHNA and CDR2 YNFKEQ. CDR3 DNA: TGTGCCAGCAGCCAAGATTTGGCAGGGGCACAGGCTTTCTTT. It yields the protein CASSQDLAGAQAFF.

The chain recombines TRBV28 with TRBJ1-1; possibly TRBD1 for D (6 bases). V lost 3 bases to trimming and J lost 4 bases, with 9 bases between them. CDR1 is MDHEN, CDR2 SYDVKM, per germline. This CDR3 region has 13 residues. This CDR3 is CASSFTGSTEAFF. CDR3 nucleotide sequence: TGTGCCAGCAGTTTTACAGGGAGCACTGAAGCTTTCTTT.

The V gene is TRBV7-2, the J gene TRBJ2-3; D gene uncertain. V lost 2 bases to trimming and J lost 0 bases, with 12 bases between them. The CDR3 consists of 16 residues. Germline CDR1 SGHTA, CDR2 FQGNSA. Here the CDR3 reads CASSLLPRVSTDTQYF. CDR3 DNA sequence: TGTGCCAGCAGCTTACTCCCTCGGGTGAGCACAGATACGCAGTATTTT.

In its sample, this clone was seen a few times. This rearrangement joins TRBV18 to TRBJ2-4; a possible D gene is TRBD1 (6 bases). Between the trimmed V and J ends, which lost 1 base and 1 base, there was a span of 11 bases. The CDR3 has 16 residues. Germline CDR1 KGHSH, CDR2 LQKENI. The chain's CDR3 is CASSPLAGVAKNIQYF. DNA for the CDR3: TGTGCCAGCTCACCACTGGCAGGGGTCGCCAAAAACATTCAGTACTTC.

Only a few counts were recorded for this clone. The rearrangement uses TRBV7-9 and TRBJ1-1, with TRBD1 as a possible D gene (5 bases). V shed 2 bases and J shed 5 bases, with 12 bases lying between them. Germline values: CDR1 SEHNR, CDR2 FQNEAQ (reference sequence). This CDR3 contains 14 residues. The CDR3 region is CASSLNQGRTEAFF. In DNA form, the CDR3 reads TGTGCCAGCAGCTTAAACCAGGGAAGGACTGAAGCTTTCTTT.

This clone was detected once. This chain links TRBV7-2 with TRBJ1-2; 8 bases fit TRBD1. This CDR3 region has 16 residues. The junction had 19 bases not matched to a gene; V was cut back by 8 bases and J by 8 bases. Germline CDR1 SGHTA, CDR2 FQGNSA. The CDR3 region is CASATGQGFFHAGYTF. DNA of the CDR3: TGTGCCAGCGCCACCGGACAGGGATTTTTTCACGCGGGCTACACCTTC.